This T cell receptor (beta chain) stems from a study of Graves' ophthalmopathy and Graves' hyperthyroidism. Broader study findings: Blood was where most expanded thyroid clonotypes above 0.001 frequency also turned up.

Germline V CDR1 and CDR2: MNHNS, SASEGT. The CDR3 extends over 13 amino acids. V gave up 7 bases and J gave up 7 bases, with 16 bases separating them. Transcripts of RNA were the source for amplifying TCR beta CDR3 regions. First-round RT-PCR with HTBI primers preceded a second-round multiplex PCR. Each CDR3 protein gets one entry after TCRdb re-called the multiplex PCR reads with MiXCR. The table has around 470,000 distinct CDR3 sequences, about an eighth seen once. As concerns this clonotype: The antigen remains unidentified.

The V and J genes are TRBV6-1 and TRBJ2-5; TRBD1 or TRBD2 may be the D gene (5 bases each). The origin of this receptor is a woman aged 25 to 39 with Graves' ophthalmopathy. The material sequenced was blood. The CDR3 DNA reads as TGTGCCAGCACCTCGGGACCCTCCGGGACCCAGTACTTC. Residues: CASTSGPSGTQYF.